In this sample, the clone carrying this TCR beta chain is medium-sized. Its matching antigen is unknown. This sample was included in a study of cytomegalovirus exposure and HLA in healthy donors. The study's findings and limits: The study recorded 160 or so TCR beta chains that were cytomegalovirus-associated.

The CDR3 has 13 residues. The ends were cut back, 6 bases at V and 5 bases at J, with 17 bases in the middle. Germline CDR1 reads SQVTM; CDR2 reads ANQGSEA. This table comes from immunoSEQ multiplex PCR, and its TCRdb copy is limited to in-frame clones, with some not included. The sample has 65,000 to 75,000 clones, roughly 95% seen once. The chain joins TRBV29-1 to TRBJ2-7, with a possible D match to TRBD1 (6 bases). Sequenced material: PBMCs. This TCR came from a woman between 18 and 29 years old in good health and CMV-seropositive. In DNA, the CDR3 is TGCAGCGTACCGGGTTGGGGGCGCAACGAGCAGTACTTC. Translated: CSVPGWGRNEQYF.